The clone carrying this T cell receptor (beta chain) was counted between two and nine times. Its antigen is unidentified. Clones were sequenced by immunoSEQ multiplex PCR, and TCRdb holds only the in-frame ones, with some missing. The table lists 55,000 to 90,000 clones, 75% to 85% of them singletons. The sample is drawn from a study of T cell responses to AZD1222 COVID-19 vaccine. Regarding the study as a whole: In the spike-specific TCR repertoire, nearly half reportedly target unmutated variant regions. Donor demographics were predominantly white British with a female majority; clonal diversity may be underestimated. After the peak T cell response, and only then, were repertoires sampled.

The CDR3 totals 15 residues. With 4 bases removed from V and 0 bases from J, the gap between germline ends came to 10 bases. CDR1 LNHDA and CDR2 SQIVND come from the germline V gene (reference sequence). The clonotype originates from an adult in good health. J is TRBJ2-1 and V is TRBV19, with D perhaps matching TRBD2 (6 bases). Source: peripheral blood, taken on day 0 of AZD1222 vaccination. The CDR3 region is CASSTPGLSYNEQFF. CDR3 nucleotide sequence: TGTGCCAGTAGTACGCCGGGACTCTCCTACAATGAGCAGTTCTTC.